Each of the 18 T cell receptor beta chains below was sequenced from the same sample in a study of regulatory and conventional T cells in RAG deficiency. Generated by immunoSEQ multiplex PCR, the TCRdb table keeps only in-frame clones and is missing some. The table lists around 37,000 clones, about 88% of them singletons. This sample also appeared in a second study, on regulatory T cells. As that report states: The primer mix had 52 TRBV and 13 TRBJ primers.

Sequencing input: CD8+ T cells sorted from blood. The receptors were gathered from a human donor in good health.

V usage is TRBV13 and J usage is TRBJ2-5, with 9 bases lining up with TRBD1. The DNA end is a closer match to TRBJ2-7, so the J assignment may be wrong. CDR1 is PRHDT, CDR2 FYEKMQ, per germline (reference sequence). This CDR3 has 15 amino acids. The CDR3 sequence: CASSGSGTGSLEQYF. CDR3 in DNA: TGTGCCAGCAGCGGGAGCGGGACAGGGAGTCTCGAGCAGTACTTC.

The gene calls are TRBV19 and TRBJ1-6; D is possibly TRBD1 (5 bases). CDR1 LNHDA and CDR2 SQIVND come from the germline V gene (reference sequence). This CDR3 has 14 amino acids. V lost 8 bases, J lost 7 bases, and 15 bases lay in between. The CDR3 is CASSVITGNSPLHF. CDR3 DNA sequence: TGTGCCAGTTCTGTTATTACAGGCAATTCACCCCTCCACTTT.

The chain joins TRBV19 to TRBJ1-5; 8 bases map to TRBD1. This CDR3 has 14 residues. V gave up 6 bases and J gave up 6 bases; unmatched junction bases: 7. Germline CDR1 reads LNHDA; CDR2 reads SQIVND (reference sequence). CDR3 DNA sequence: TGTGCCAGTAGGACGACAGGGGAAGGTCAGCCCCAGCATTTT. Residues: CASRTTGEGQPQHF.

This rearrangement joins TRBV28 to TRBJ1-1; D remains unclear. Trimming stripped 5 bases from V and 6 bases from J, with 16 bases between. This CDR3 has 14 amino acids. Germline V CDR1 and CDR2: MDHEN, SYDVKM. The DNA of the CDR3 is TGTGCCAGCAGTCAAAGCAGACCAAGCCCTGAAGCTTTCTTT. Translated, it gives CASSQSRPSPEAFF.

Only one count was recorded for this clone. The chain employs TRBV28 and TRBJ1-1; a weak D match, TRBD1 (6 bases). V was shortened by 5 bases and J by 2 bases, with 12 bases between the two germline ends. This CDR3 comprises 14 residues. Per germline, CDR1 MDHEN and CDR2 SYDVKM. The CDR3 loop reads CASSPWTENTEAFF. The CDR3 DNA reads TGTGCCAGCAGTCCATGGACAGAAAACACTGAAGCTTTCTTT.

This clone is a singleton in its sample. This probably arose from a read error, given a far larger clone one base away. The V gene is TRBV19, the J gene TRBJ2-5, with D possibly matching TRBD1 (5 bases). The J call is uncertain, as TRBJ2-7 better fits the DNA end. The CDR3 runs to 14 residues. Germline values: CDR1 LNHDA, CDR2 SQIVND (reference sequence). For the CDR3, the DNA is TGTGCCGGTAGTCCACCCAGGGTTCCCCACGAGCAGTACTTC. This gives the protein CAGSPPRVPHEQYF.

The gene calls are TRBV9 and TRBJ1-6, with D possibly being TRBD1 (5 bases). The ends were cut back, 3 bases at V and 7 bases at J, with 14 bases in the middle. Germline assignment: CDR1 SGDLS and CDR2 YYNGEE. The CDR3 covers 15 residues. CDR3 sequence (DNA): TGTGCCAGCAGCGCTTGGGGCGTAGAAAATTCACCCCTCCACTTT. Translating it yields CASSAWGVENSPLHF. Full variable domain (remainder filled in from reference TRBV9 and TRBJ1-6): DSGVTQTPKHLITATGQRVTLRCSPRSGDLSVYWYQQSLDQGLQFLIQYYNGEERAKGNILERFSAQQFPDLHSELNLSSLELGDSALYFCASSAWGVENSPLHFGNGTRLTVT.

This chain links TRBV6-5 with TRBJ2-7; the match to TRBD2 covers 11 bases. V was clipped by 4 bases and J by 12 bases; unmatched bases: 8. Looked up from germline, CDR1 is MNHEY and CDR2 is SVGAGI. This CDR3 has 13 residues. For the CDR3, the DNA is TGTGCCAGCAGTTTTACTAGCGGGAGTGCTCGGTACTTC. It codes for CASSFTSGSARYF.

The chain has TRBV27 and TRBJ2-1; 7 nucleotides align to TRBD1. The germline V gene has CDR1 MNHEY and CDR2 SMNVEV (reference sequence). The CDR3 spans 14 residues. V gave up 2 bases and J gave up 9 bases; unmatched junction bases: 7. CDR3 nucleotide sequence: TGTGCCAGCAGTTTAAATGAGGGGGCTATTGAGCAGTTCTTC. It codes for CASSLNEGAIEQFF.

The genes are TRBV7-9 and TRBJ2-5, with TRBD1 matching 7 bases. The J call is in doubt because the DNA end fits TRBJ2-7 better. Germline CDR1 and CDR2: SEHNR and FQNEAQ (reference sequence). The length of the CDR3 is 14 residues. CDR3 DNA sequence: TGTGCCAGCAGCTTAAGGGGACAGCCCTACGAGCAGTACTTC. Amino acid sequence: CASSLRGQPYEQYF.

V usage is TRBV10-1 and J usage is TRBJ2-7; 7 nucleotides agree with TRBD1. The CDR3 sequence is 14 residues long. The V gene's germline CDR1 is WNHNN and CDR2 SYGVQD (reference sequence). After removal of 0 bases from V and 4 bases from J, the junction contained 3 bases not matched to a gene. CDR3 in amino acids: CASSESGTDYEQYF. Written as DNA, the CDR3 is TGCGCCAGCAGTGAGTCTGGGACAGATTACGAGCAGTACTTC.

The chain is built from TRBV15 and TRBJ1-1, with D tentatively TRBD1 (5 bases). CDR3 length: 14 residues. Trimming removed 3 bases from V and 11 bases from J, with 19 bases in between. The V gene's germline CDR1 is LNHNV and CDR2 YYDKDF (reference sequence). The CDR3 nucleotides read TGTGCCACCAGCAGTGTGGGTAACAGGCAAAGGGCTTTCTTT. It yields the protein CATSSVGNRQRAFF. Based on the CDR3 plus reference TRBV15 and TRBJ1-1, the full variable domain is DAMVIQNPRYQVTQFGKPVTLSCSQTLNHNVMYWYQQKSSQAPKLLFHYYDKDFNNEADTPDNFQSRRPNTSFCFLDIRSPGLGDTAMYLCATSSVGNRQRAFFGQGTRLTVV.

In its sample, this clone was seen a few times. V usage is TRBV7-9 and J usage is TRBJ1-4; D is possibly TRBD1 (5 bases). Trimming removed 0 bases from V and 8 bases from J, with 7 bases in between. This CDR3 contains 13 residues. Germline CDR1 is SEHNR and CDR2 is FQNEAQ (reference sequence). The CDR3 DNA reads TGTGCCAGCAGCTTAGCGGGGACCGAAAAACTGTTTTTT. Protein product: CASSLAGTEKLFF.

In nucleotides, the CDR3 is TGTGCCAGCACCCAAGGCTCGCGGGGGCACAATGAGCAGTTCTTC. Translating it yields CASTQGSRGHNEQFF. V gene TRBV9 combines with J gene TRBJ2-1, with D maybe TRBD2 (7 bases). The germline gives CDR1 SGDLS, CDR2 YYNGEE. The CDR3 totals 15 residues. V lost 6 bases and J lost 5, with 18 bases in between.

V usage is TRBV18 and J usage is TRBJ2-5; 10 bases are shared with TRBD2. This CDR3 is built from 16 residues. Germline V CDR1 and CDR2: KGHSH, LQKENI. The trim removed 4 bases at V and 3 bases at J, leaving 8 bases unmatched. In DNA, the CDR3 is TGTGCCAGCTCACTCTTAGCGGGAGGAACGAAAGAGACCCAGTACTTC. Protein product: CASSLLAGGTKETQYF.

This clone was detected only once. CDR3 region: CASSLRSGLGETQYF. In DNA form, the CDR3 reads TGTGCCAGCAGCTTAAGGTCTGGACTAGGGGAGACCCAGTACTTC. The rearrangement joins TRBV7-3 to TRBJ2-5; 7 nucleotides agree with TRBD2. Germline trimming cut 1 base from V and 5 bases from J; bases unmatched to any gene: 7. The CDR3 has 15 residues. Germline CDR1 and CDR2: SGHTA and FQGTGA.

This chain links TRBV5-1 with TRBJ2-2; 8 nucleotides match TRBD2. V lost 2 bases and J lost 6; bases outside the gene matches: 6. CDR1 is SGHRS and CDR2 is YFSETQ in the germline V gene. The CDR3 loop spans 15 amino acids. The CDR3 here is CASSFAAGVAGELFF. As DNA, the CDR3 is TGCGCCAGCAGCTTTGCAGCGGGGGTGGCCGGGGAGCTGTTTTTT.

The chain couples TRBV30 to TRBJ2-3, with 8 bases aligning to TRBD2. Germline trimming cut 1 base from V and 3 bases from J; bases unmatched to any gene: 6. Germline V gives CDR1 GTSNPN, CDR2 SVGIG (reference sequence). The CDR3 consists of 15 residues. The CDR3 DNA follows: TGTGCCTGGAGTGCGGGAGGGTCCTGGACAGATACGCAGTATTTT. Its translation: CAWSAGGSWTDTQYF.